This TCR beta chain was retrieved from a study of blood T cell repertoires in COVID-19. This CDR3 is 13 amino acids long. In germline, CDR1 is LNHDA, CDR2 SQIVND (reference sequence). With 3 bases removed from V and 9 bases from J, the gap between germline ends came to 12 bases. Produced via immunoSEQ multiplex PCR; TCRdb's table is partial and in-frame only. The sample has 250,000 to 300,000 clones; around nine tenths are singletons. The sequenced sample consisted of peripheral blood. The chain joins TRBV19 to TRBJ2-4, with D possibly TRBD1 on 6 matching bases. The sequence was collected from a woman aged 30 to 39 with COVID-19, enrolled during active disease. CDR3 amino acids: CASSISRTAIQYF. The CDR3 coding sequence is TGTGCCAGTAGTATTTCCAGGACAGCCATTCAGTACTTC.